This is a list of T cell receptor beta chains from one sample in a study of blood T cell repertoires in COVID-19. The assay was immunoSEQ multiplex PCR, and TCRdb's table has in-frame clones only and misses some. The table records 250,000 to 350,000 clones, just under 85% of them present only once. Sequencing was done on a sample of peripheral blood. The origin of the receptors is a woman in her 50s with active or convalescent COVID-19. CDR3s include the opening cysteine and the closing phenylalanine or tryptophan. D genes are given only for firm matches. Rows give clone size only sometimes, using once, few, many, or a class for an expanded clone.

V gene	clone size	D gene	J gene	CDR3 protein	CDR3 DNA
TRBV28	once	-	TRBJ2-3	CASARGGTDTQYF	TGTGCCAGCGCAAGGGGCGGCACAGATACGCAGTATTTT
TRBV11-2	-	TRBD1	TRBJ2-7	CASSPEQWAGGPYEQYF	TGTGCCAGCAGCCCAGAACAGTGGGCAGGGGGCCCCTACGAGCAGTACTTC
TRBV5-4	-	-	TRBJ1-1	CASSLKRNTEAFF	TGTGCCAGCAGCTTGAAGAGGAACACTGAAGCTTTCTTT
TRBV30	-	-	TRBJ2-1	CAWERLRGNEQFF	TGTGCCTGGGAGAGACTCAGGGGCAATGAGCAGTTCTTC
TRBV27	-	-	TRBJ1-1	CASSLLAGGGTEAFF	TGTGCCAGCAGTTTACTGGCAGGAGGAGGCACTGAAGCTTTCTTT
TRBV25-1	-	TRBD1	TRBJ1-4	CASSDPDRREEKLFF	TGTGCCAGCAGTGACCCGGACAGGAGGGAAGAAAAACTGTTTTTT
TRBV28	-	-	TRBJ2-2	CASSFLQGGTGELFF	TGTGCCAGCAGTTTCCTCCAGGGCGGCACCGGGGAGCTGTTTTTT
TRBV2	-	TRBD1	TRBJ2-7	CASSGRTGGAKQYF	TGTGCCAGCAGTGGGAGAACAGGGGGCGCGAAGCAGTACTTC
TRBV6-6	-	-	TRBJ2-5	CASSYSTGKGETQYF	TGTGCCAGCAGTTACTCCACAGGGAAGGGCGAGACCCAGTACTTC
TRBV16	-	TRBD1	TRBJ1-2	CASSHLETTGGSYIYGYTF	TGTGCCAGCAGCCATTTAGAAACGACAGGGGGCAGTTATATCTATGGCTACACCTTC
TRBV14	-	TRBD2	TRBJ2-1	CASSRLAGGYNEQFF	TGTGCCAGCAGCCGACTAGCGGGAGGGTACAATGAGCAGTTCTTC
TRBV11-2	-	TRBD2	TRBJ2-1	CASSPRTSGIRDNEQFF	TGTGCCAGCAGCCCGAGGACTAGCGGGATCCGTGACAATGAGCAGTTCTTC
TRBV5-6	-	-	TRBJ1-2	CASSLIKAGGTGYTF	TGTGCCAGCAGCTTAATTAAAGCGGGGGGCACGGGCTACACCTTC
TRBV27	once	-	TRBJ2-1	CASSFVYGGVDNEQFF	TGTGCCAGCAGTTTTGTGTATGGCGGCGTCGACAATGAGCAGTTCTTC
TRBV28	-	TRBD2	TRBJ2-3	CASSSSSRERSDTQYF	TGTGCCAGCAGCTCTTCTTCGCGGGAGAGATCAGATACGCAGTATTTT
TRBV7-9	-	TRBD2	TRBJ2-1	CASSLRAGGLGAYNEQFF	TGTGCCAGCAGCTTACGAGCGGGAGGTCTTGGAGCCTACAATGAGCAGTTCTTC
TRBV7-8	-	-	TRBJ2-6	CASSLAQYSGANVLTF	TGTGCCAGCAGCTTAGCCCAGTACTCTGGGGCCAACGTCCTGACTTTC
TRBV19	-	-	TRBJ1-5	CATHSNQPQHF	TGTGCGACTCATAGCAATCAGCCCCAGCATTTT
TRBV6-1	-	TRBD2	TRBJ2-1	CASSDRGLAGGKEQFF	TGTGCCAGCAGTGACCGGGGACTAGCGGGAGGGAAAGAGCAGTTCTTC
TRBV29-1	-	-	TRBJ1-3	CSVAGVSGNTIYF	TGCAGCGTTGCGGGGGTCTCTGGAAACACCATATATTTT
TRBV5-1	-	-	TRBJ1-4	CASRDTGYANEKLFF	TGCGCCAGCAGGGACACAGGCTACGCTAATGAAAAACTGTTTTTT
TRBV2	-	TRBD1	TRBJ1-4	CASSFQGGENEKLFF	TGTGCCAGCAGCTTCCAGGGGGGCGAGAATGAAAAACTGTTTTTT
TRBV28	once	TRBD2	TRBJ2-1	CASSLGPGGSEQFF	TGTGCCAGCAGTTTAGGGCCCGGGGGGAGTGAGCAGTTCTTC
TRBV6-1	-	-	TRBJ1-6	CASSETGNDSPLHF	TGTGCCAGCAGTGAAACAGGGAATGATTCACCCCTCCACTTT
TRBV6-5	-	-	TRBJ1-1	CASSAAGVYTEAFF	TGTGCCAGCAGCGCAGCAGGGGTCTACACTGAAGCTTTCTTT
TRBV7-2	-	-	TRBJ2-7	CASSTFQGYEQYF	TGTGCCAGCAGCACTTTTCAGGGTTACGAGCAGTACTTC
TRBV6-5	-	-	TRBJ2-7	CASTWAGHEQYF	TGTGCCAGCACTTGGGCTGGGCACGAGCAGTACTTC
TRBV6-1	few	-	TRBJ1-2	CASSDGQIYGYTF	TGTGCCAGCAGTGATGGACAGATCTATGGCTACACCTTC
TRBV5-4	once	TRBD1	TRBJ2-3	CASSIRQGFTDTQYF	TGTGCCAGCAGTATACGACAGGGTTTCACAGATACGCAGTATTTT
TRBV5-1	-	-	TRBJ1-1	CASSLTGSEAFF	TGCGCCAGCAGCTTGACGGGATCCGAAGCTTTCTTT
TRBV11-2	-	-	TRBJ1-1	CASSLDRFVTEAFF	TGTGCCAGCAGCTTAGACCGGTTTGTAACTGAAGCTTTCTTT
TRBV5-1	-	TRBD1	TRBJ2-1	CASSLASAGGTYNEQFF	TGCGCCAGCAGCTTGGCCTCGGCAGGGGGTACCTACAATGAGCAGTTCTTC
TRBV19	-	TRBD2	TRBJ2-3	CASKWGVSGRRDTQYF	TGTGCCAGTAAGTGGGGTGTGAGCGGGAGGCGGGATACGCAGTATTTT
TRBV15	once	TRBD1	TRBJ2-7	CATSRGQGQGRDEQYF	TGTGCCACCAGCAGAGGACAGGGGCAGGGAAGGGACGAGCAGTACTTC
TRBV10-2	-	TRBD1	TRBJ2-7	CASSEDRAPYEQYF	TGCGCCAGCAGTGAGGACAGGGCCCCCTACGAGCAGTACTTC
TRBV19	-	TRBD1	TRBJ1-1	CASSTAGQPRGVF	TGTGCCAGTAGTACGGCGGGACAGCCCCGGGGAGTCTTT